The 29 T cell receptor beta chains below come from one sample, sequenced in a study of shared clonotypes between healthy human individuals. Only in-frame clones appear in the TCRdb table, and some are missing; sequencing was by immunoSEQ multiplex PCR. The sample includes about 2.4 million clones, over 85% of them seen just once. What was sequenced was naive CD4+ T cells from PBMCs. Subset denoted: CD45RA+ positively selected. Receptor source: a man between 18 and 35 years old in good health. Some clones in this sample may be carry-over from other donors' samples.

CDR3 coding DNA: TGTGCCAGCAGCCAAGCGCGGACGATCAACAATGAGCAGTTCTTC. It yields the protein CASSQARTINNEQFF. V usage is TRBV4-2 and J usage is TRBJ2-1, with D unclear. The germline V and J ends were trimmed by 1 base and 5 bases, with 12 bases remaining between them. There are 15 residues in the CDR3. CDR1 and CDR2 (germline): LGHNA, YNFKEQ.

The V gene is TRBV2, the J gene TRBJ2-1; 9 nucleotides line up with TRBD2. Germline V gene data show CDR1 as SNHLY and CDR2 as FYNNEI. V was clipped by 5 bases and J by 7 bases; unmatched bases: 9. This CDR3 spans 15 amino acids. The DNA for the CDR3 is TGTGCCAGCAGTTCCCCGGGACTAGCTGGGAATGAGCAGTTCTTC. This sequence encodes CASSSPGLAGNEQFF. The complete variable domain, with remaining parts taken from reference TRBV2 and TRBJ2-1, reads EPEVTQTPSHQVTQMGQEVILRCVPISNHLYFYWYRQILGQKVEFLVSFYNNEISEKSEIFDDQFSVERPDGSNFTLKIRSTKLEDSAMYFCASSSPGLAGNEQFFGPGTRLTVL.

This clone has only one observation. This chain uses TRBV5-6 with TRBJ1-4; 10 positions match TRBD1. The CDR3 has 15 residues. Looked up from germline, CDR1 is SGHDT and CDR2 is YYEEEE. V was clipped by 3 bases and J by 8 bases; unmatched bases: 7. CDR3 DNA sequence: TGTGCCAGCAGCTACCGGACAGGGGGAGGGGAAAAACTGTTTTTT. Translation gives CASSYRTGGGEKLFF.

The genes are TRBV7-9 and TRBJ1-1; the match to TRBD1 covers 11 bases. The CDR3 is 18 amino acids. The germline V gene has CDR1 SEHNR and CDR2 FQNEAQ (reference sequence). V shed 5 bases and J 0 bases; nucleotides not matched to a gene: 11. In DNA form, the CDR3 reads TGTGCCAGCAGCCCTGGTCGGACAGGGGGCATGCTGAACACTGAAGCTTTCTTT. Translating it yields CASSPGRTGGMLNTEAFF.

This chain uses TRBV7-9 with TRBJ1-1; D uncertain. Germline V lookup: CDR1 SEHNR, CDR2 FQNEAQ (reference sequence). The CDR3 spans 15 residues. V lost 2 bases and J 8 bases, leaving 18 bases between the germline ends. The CDR3 DNA sequence: TGTGCCAGCAGCTTATCCTGGCAACCCGAAGGAGAAGCTTTCTTT. Protein: CASSLSWQPEGEAFF.

As regards this clone: This specimen includes other DNA sequences encoding the same CDR3. The chain links TRBV28 to TRBJ1-2; 7 nucleotides match TRBD1. The germline V gene encodes CDR1 MDHEN and CDR2 SYDVKM. V dropped 4 bases and J dropped 8; count of bases not matched to a gene: 7. This CDR3 is built from 13 residues. CDR3 residues: CASSSRQGRGYTF. In nucleotides, the CDR3 is TGTGCCAGCAGTTCCCGACAGGGACGAGGCTACACCTTC.

V is TRBV5-1 and J is TRBJ2-1; 8 bases match TRBD2. CDR1 SGHRS and CDR2 YFSETQ come from the germline V gene. V trimming: 0 bases; J trimming: 8 bases; junction bases outside the gene matches: 7. The CDR3 contains 15 residues. In nucleotides, the CDR3 is TGCGCCAGCAGCTTGGGTAGCGGGACGGGAGATGAGCAGTTCTTC. Translating gives CASSLGSGTGDEQFF.

This clone was observed once. The rearrangement uses TRBV5-5 and TRBJ1-1, with D possibly matching TRBD1 (5 bases). V lost 0 bases and J lost 1, with 10 bases in between. This CDR3 is 15 amino acids long. Germline V lookup: CDR1 SGHKS, CDR2 YYEKEE (reference sequence). The CDR3 spells CASSLAGGRNTEAFF. Written as DNA, the CDR3 is TGTGCCAGCAGCTTGGCCGGGGGAAGGAACACTGAAGCTTTCTTT.

This clone is a singleton in its sample. Different DNA sequences within this sample yield the same CDR3. The chain recombines TRBV5-1 with TRBJ2-7, with no clear D. Between the trimmed V and J ends, which lost 0 bases and 3 bases, there was a span of 4 bases. Germline V gene data show CDR1 as SGHRS and CDR2 as YFSETQ. The CDR3 has 12 amino acids. The CDR3 spells CASSLVVYEQYF. In nucleotides, the CDR3 is TGCGCCAGCAGCTTGGTCGTCTACGAGCAGTACTTC.

The DNA of the CDR3 is TGCGCCAGCAGTGAGTCCAGGGGGGTCTACAATGAGCAGTTCTTC. This translates into CASSESRGVYNEQFF. This chain uses TRBV10-1 with TRBJ2-1, with a possible D match to TRBD1 (7 bases). The ends were cut back, 0 bases at V and 3 bases at J, with 9 bases in the middle. CDR1 is WNHNN and CDR2 is SYGVQD in the germline V gene (reference sequence). The CDR3 loop spans 15 amino acids.

The rearrangement uses TRBV5-1 and TRBJ2-1, with 10 positions matching TRBD2. This CDR3 has 16 residues. V was clipped by 6 bases and J by 1 base; unmatched bases: 7. Germline loops: CDR1 SGHRS, CDR2 YFSETQ. CDR3 DNA sequence: TGCGCCAGCACGCTAGCGGGAGAGAGTTCCTACAATGAGCAGTTCTTC. Residues: CASTLAGESSYNEQFF.

The chain is built from TRBV5-4 and TRBJ2-7, with 10 bases fitting TRBD2. The CDR3 contains 15 residues. Germline trimming cut 4 bases from V and 4 bases from J; bases unmatched to any gene: 8. Germline values: CDR1 SGHNT, CDR2 YYREEE (reference sequence). The CDR3: CASSRGLAGEYEQYF. The CDR3 DNA reads TGTGCCAGCAGCCGGGGGCTAGCGGGAGAGTACGAGCAGTACTTC.

J is TRBJ1-1 and V is TRBV6-6; TRBD1 is a possible D gene (5 bases). The CDR3 runs 16 residues. Germline assignment: CDR1 MNHNY and CDR2 SVGAGI (reference sequence). V gave up 4 bases and J gave up 0 bases, with 15 bases separating them. The CDR3 region has the DNA TGTGCCAGCAGTTCCGTGCGCGGGACTATGAACACTGAAGCTTTCTTT. Translation: CASSSVRGTMNTEAFF.

V gene TRBV4-1 combines with J gene TRBJ1-3; D call uncertain. With 0 bases removed from V and 7 bases from J, the gap between germline ends came to 1 base. The CDR3 runs 11 residues. Looked up from germline, CDR1 is MGHRA and CDR2 is YSYEKL. CDR3 loop: CASSQENTIYF. In DNA, the CDR3 is TGCGCCAGCAGCCAAGAGAACACCATATATTTT.

To note about this clone: The identical CDR3 is also encoded by other nucleotide sequences in the sample. The J gene is TRBJ2-1, the V gene TRBV5-1; TRBD1 aligns across 8 bases. This CDR3 is built from 16 residues. The V gene's germline CDR1 is SGHRS and CDR2 YFSETQ. V was clipped by 0 bases and J by 3 bases; unmatched bases: 5. The CDR3: CASSLGGTGVYNEQFF. CDR3 DNA sequence: TGCGCCAGCAGCTTGGGAGGGACAGGAGTCTACAATGAGCAGTTCTTC.

The rearrangement links TRBV4-3 to TRBJ2-3, with 10 positions matching TRBD2. The CDR3 length is 16 residues. Germline V gives CDR1 LGHNA, CDR2 YSLEER. J gave up 2 bases and V 1 base, and 3 bases lay outside the gene matches. The CDR3, as DNA: TGCGCCAGCAGCCAAGGGCTAGCGGGAGCCACAGATACGCAGTATTTT. The encoded protein is CASSQGLAGATDTQYF.

This clone was seen once. The chain combines TRBV5-1 with TRBJ1-1; D possibly corresponds to TRBD1 (5 bases). V lost 0 bases, J lost 10 bases, and 13 bases lay in between. The CDR3 extends over 13 amino acids. CDR1 is SGHRS and CDR2 is YFSETQ in the germline V gene. The CDR3: CASSLVGEGVAFF. DNA for the CDR3: TGCGCCAGCAGCTTGGTGGGGGAAGGCGTAGCTTTCTTT.

This clone was seen once. The J gene is TRBJ1-2, the V gene TRBV5-5; no clear D. Trimming cost V 0 bases and J 8 bases, with 14 bases left between them. The CDR3 runs to 14 residues. Germline CDR1 SGHKS, CDR2 YYEKEE (reference sequence). CDR3 residues: CASSLGSLGKGYTF. CDR3 DNA sequence: TGTGCCAGCAGCTTGGGGAGCTTGGGTAAGGGCTACACCTTC.

The V call is TRBV19, the J call TRBJ2-5; TRBD1 matches 11 bases. The trim removed 6 bases at V and 5 bases at J, leaving 5 bases unmatched. CDR3 length: 14 amino acids. From germline, CDR1 is LNHDA and CDR2 SQIVND (reference sequence). DNA of the CDR3: TGTGCCAGTAGCCGGGACAGGGGGACGGAGACCCAGTACTTC. This gives the protein CASSRDRGTETQYF.

The chain links TRBV30 to TRBJ1-1; no definite D call. Trimming removed 4 bases at V and 5 bases at J, with 11 bases between. Germline V gene lookup returns CDR1 GTSNPN and CDR2 SVGIG (reference sequence). There are 12 residues in the CDR3. CDR3 DNA sequence: TGTGCCTGGAAGGGCAGTCGGACTGAAGCTTTCTTT. Protein product: CAWKGSRTEAFF.

The chain links TRBV7-6 to TRBJ2-1; the D is unclear. The CDR3 consists of 15 residues. Germline assignment: CDR1 SGHVS and CDR2 FNYEAQ. V lost 2 bases to trimming and J lost 2 bases, with 10 bases between them. CDR3 amino acids: CASSLIGPPYNEQFF. CDR3 DNA: TGTGCCAGCAGCTTAATTGGTCCGCCCTACAATGAGCAGTTCTTC.

This chain connects TRBV9 to TRBJ2-7; tentatively, D is TRBD1 or TRBD2 (5 bases each). Trimming took 4 bases from V and 2 from J, leaving 16 bases between them. The CDR3 contains 15 residues. Germline loops: CDR1 SGDLS, CDR2 YYNGEE. Here the CDR3 reads CASSKYSRGAYEQYF. CDR3 coding DNA: TGTGCCAGCAGCAAATATTCGAGGGGAGCCTACGAGCAGTACTTC.

This chain uses TRBV18 with TRBJ1-4; no reliable D call. The CDR3 extends over 14 amino acids. Germline V gene lookup returns CDR1 KGHSH and CDR2 LQKENI. Trimming stripped 3 bases from V and 11 bases from J, with 16 bases between. CDR3 bases: TGTGCCAGCTCACCTACGGTAGAGCGGGAGAAACTGTTTTTT. It translates to CASSPTVEREKLFF.

The rearrangement joins TRBV4-2 to TRBJ2-1; unclear D gene. Germline lookup yields CDR1 LGHNA and CDR2 YNFKEQ. V lost 3 bases and J lost 6, with 15 bases in between. The CDR3 runs to 15 residues. The CDR3 region is CASSQVPDSLNEQFF. The CDR3 DNA follows: TGTGCCAGCAGCCAGGTCCCTGACTCTCTCAATGAGCAGTTCTTC.

V and J are TRBV5-1 and TRBJ2-3, with TRBD1 matching 7 bases. The CDR3 sequence is 15 residues long. J lost 1 base, V lost 4 bases, and 6 bases had no gene match. From germline, CDR1 is SGHRS and CDR2 YFSETQ. The CDR3: CASSVGGWGTDTQYF. The DNA for the CDR3 is TGCGCCAGCAGCGTAGGGGGCTGGGGCACAGATACGCAGTATTTT.

The rearrangement joins TRBV6-6 to TRBJ2-7; 10 nucleotides line up with TRBD1. The CDR3 is made up of 14 amino acids. Per germline, CDR1 MNHNY and CDR2 SVGAGI (reference sequence). The J segment lost 4 bases and the V segment lost 7 bases, leaving 7 bases of the junction unmatched. The CDR3 protein is CASTPRGQGYEQYF. The DNA of the CDR3 is TGTGCCAGCACCCCTAGGGGACAGGGGTACGAGCAGTACTTC.

V and J are TRBV6-5 and TRBJ2-1; D is perhaps TRBD2 (5 bases). The CDR3 contains 16 residues. Looked up from germline, CDR1 is MNHEY and CDR2 is SVGAGI. V was cut by 4 bases and J by 0 bases, with 13 bases left in between. The CDR3 coding sequence is TGTGCCAGCAGTTCTCCCCGTGGAGGCTCCTACAATGAGCAGTTCTTC. Residues: CASSSPRGGSYNEQFF.

This sequence joins TRBV5-1 and TRBJ1-2; 11 nucleotides line up with TRBD1. Germline CDR1 is SGHRS and CDR2 is YFSETQ. V was clipped by 4 bases and J by 1 base; unmatched bases: 12. The CDR3 totals 18 residues. In nucleotides, the CDR3 is TGCGCCAGCAGCCTCCCCCGGGGACAGGGGGGTCTTAACTATGGCTACACCTTC. Amino acid sequence: CASSLPRGQGGLNYGYTF. The whole variable domain, filled in from reference TRBV5-1 and TRBJ1-2, reads KAGVTQTPRYLIKTRGQQVTLSCSPISGHRSVSWYQQTPGQGLQFLFEYFSETQRNKGNFPGRFSGRQFSNSRSEMNVSTLELGDSALYLCASSLPRGQGGLNYGYTFGSGTRLTVV.

Concerning this clone: This sample also contains other DNA sequences that code for the same CDR3. This chain joins TRBV9 and TRBJ1-4; D unclear. V shed 1 base and J shed 0 bases, with 4 bases lying between them. Per the germline V gene, CDR1 is SGDLS and CDR2 is YYNGEE. The length of the CDR3 is 14 residues. CDR3 sequence (DNA): TGTGCCAGCAGCGTAAACCCAACTAATGAAAAACTGTTTTTT. This codes for CASSVNPTNEKLFF.